This note documents a single T cell receptor beta chain sequence. The antigen is unknown. These data belong to a study of T cell responses to AZD1222 COVID-19 vaccine. The repertoire was sequenced with immunoSEQ multiplex PCR; TCRdb's copy has only in-frame clones and lacks some. The table lists about 120,000 clones, roughly 90% of them singletons, with around 8% in the top ten. Study-level findings and limits: The repertoires were collected only after the peak T cell response. Seropositivity was recorded at baseline in only a handful of AZD1222 recipients. Close to half of spike-specific TCRs reportedly recognize unmutated variant regions.

Second-dose groups at about 4 or about 12 weeks were pooled. The V and J ends lost 3 bases and 3 bases respectively, with 11 bases between them. Germline V gene data show CDR1 as MDHEN and CDR2 as SYDVKM. This CDR3 comprises 15 residues. The TCR sequence derives from an adult who received the AZD1222 COVID-19 vaccine. The V call is TRBV28, the J call TRBJ2-2; D gene uncertain. The material sequenced was peripheral blood, taken 28 days after the second AZD1222 dose. This CDR3 reads CASSFINPDTGELFF. The CDR3, as DNA: TGTGCCAGCAGTTTCATAAACCCCGACACCGGGGAGCTGTTTTTT.